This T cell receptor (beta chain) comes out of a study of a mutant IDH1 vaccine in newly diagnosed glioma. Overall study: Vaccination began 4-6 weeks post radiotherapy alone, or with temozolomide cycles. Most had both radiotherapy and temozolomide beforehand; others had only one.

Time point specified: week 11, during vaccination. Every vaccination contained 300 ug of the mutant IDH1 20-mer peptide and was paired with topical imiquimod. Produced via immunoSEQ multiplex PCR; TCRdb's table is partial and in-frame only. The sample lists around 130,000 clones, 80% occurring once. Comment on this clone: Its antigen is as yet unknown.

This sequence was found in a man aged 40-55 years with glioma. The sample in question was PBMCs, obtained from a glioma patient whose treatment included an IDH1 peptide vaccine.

CDR3 sequence: CASRPREGVRNEQFF. For the CDR3, the DNA is TGTGCCAGCAGGCCCCGTGAGGGGGTTCGGAATGAGCAGTTCTTC. The J gene is TRBJ2-1, the V gene TRBV5-6, with D perhaps TRBD1 (6 bases). Trimming stripped 5 bases from V and 7 bases from J, with 19 bases between. This CDR3 is 15 amino acids long. Per germline, CDR1 SGHDT and CDR2 YYEEEE.